The 14 T cell receptor beta chains reported below all come from one sample, sequenced in a study of T cell repertoires in cytomegalovirus infection. TCRdb itself ran the reads through MiXCR, one entry per CDR3 protein. The table includes fewer than 950,000 distinct CDR3 sequences, about 30% detected once. The antigens of these receptors remain unknown. The sequencing used cultured CD8+ T cells from PBMCs, collected from culture after CMV antigen stimulation. The receptors stem from a human donor in good health (CMV status not recorded). Some clones in this sample may be carry-over from other donors' samples.

This clonotype was detected ten times or more. This chain connects TRBV9 to TRBJ2-2; 7 bases match TRBD1. Germline assignment: CDR1 SGDLS and CDR2 YYNGEE. CDR3 length: 16 residues. Losses at the gene ends were 2 bases for V and 2 bases for J; bases not matched to a gene: 6. This CDR3 is CASSVVTGYNTGELFF. Here the CDR3 DNA reads TGTGCCAGCAGCGTCGTGACAGGGTATAACACCGGGGAGCTGTTTTTT.

This clonotype has ten or more counts. The chain combines TRBV7-2 with TRBJ2-1, with 10 bases matching TRBD2. CDR3 length: 17 amino acids. J gave up 7 bases and V 6 bases, and 15 bases lay outside the gene matches. The germline gives CDR1 SGHTA, CDR2 FQGNSA. In DNA form, the CDR3 reads TGTGCCAGCAGTCTAGGGCCTCCAGCGGGGGGGTATAATGAGCAGTTCTTC. This codes for CASSLGPPAGGYNEQFF.

Turning to this clonotype: A read error may account for a junction end that differs from germline. The CDR3 region is CASPYPGGSSTDTQYF. As DNA, the CDR3 is TGTGCCAGCCCATACCCAGGTGGTTCCTCCACAGATACGCAATATTTT. The chain combines TRBV28 with TRBJ2-3; D is uncertain. The CDR3 runs to 16 residues. CDR1 MDHEN and CDR2 SYDVKM come from the germline V gene.

The chain employs TRBV7-4 and TRBJ2-5, with 10 bases fitting TRBD2. This CDR3 has 16 residues. V gave up 5 bases and J gave up 1 base; unmatched junction bases: 7. The V gene's germline CDR1 is SGHVT and CDR2 SQSDAQ. CDR3 amino acids: CASSPEAGGSQETQYF. The CDR3 nucleotides are TGTGCCAGCAGCCCCGAAGCGGGGGGGAGCCAAGAGACCCAGTACTTC.

This clonotype showed up just a few times. The chain couples TRBV12-3 or TRBV12-4 to TRBJ1-2, with TRBD1 matching over 7 bases. The CDR3 runs to 15 residues. The V gene end was trimmed by 10 bases and the J gene end by 4 bases; junction bases not matched to a gene: 15. The CDR3 region is CAISRPRGLSYGYTF. The CDR3, as DNA: TGTGCCATTTCCAGACCGAGGGGGCTGTCCTATGGCTACACCTTC.

V and J are TRBV6-1 and TRBJ1-2; a weak D match, TRBD1 (6 bases). Looked up from germline, CDR1 is MNHNS and CDR2 is SASEGT. Deletions cut 8 bases from V and 1 base from J, with 17 bases between. This CDR3 has 15 residues. As DNA, the CDR3 is TGTGCCAGCCTCGCCGGGGGACACCTTAACTATGGCTACACCTTC. Translating it yields CASLAGGHLNYGYTF.

V and J are TRBV10-2 and TRBJ1-2; TRBD1 agrees at 7 bases. There are 17 residues in the CDR3. V trimming: 7 bases; J trimming: 0 bases; junction bases outside the gene matches: 14. The germline gives CDR1 WSHSY, CDR2 SAAADI. The CDR3: CASKDPRQGAANYGYTF. The CDR3 region has the DNA TGCGCCAGCAAGGACCCCCGACAGGGCGCCGCTAACTATGGCTACACCTTC.

Only a few counts were recorded for this clonotype. The chain uses TRBV7-2 and TRBJ1-2, with 7 bases aligning to TRBD1. V lost 1 base and J lost 5; bases outside the gene matches: 7. The CDR3 runs to 15 residues. The V gene's germline CDR1 is SGHTA and CDR2 FQGNSA. CDR3 nucleotides: TGTGCCAGCAGCTTAGAGGGACAGTCATATTATGGCTACACCTTC. This encodes CASSLEGQSYYGYTF.

This clonotype turned up a few times. The DNA for the CDR3 is TGTGCCATCAGTGACAGGTCATATAGCAATCAGCCCCAGCATTTT. This codes for CAISDRSYSNQPQHF. The chain recombines TRBV10-3 with TRBJ1-5; D ambiguous. CDR3 size: 15 residues. With 3 bases removed from V and 0 bases from J, the gap between germline ends came to 9 bases. The germline V gene encodes CDR1 ENHRY and CDR2 SYGVKD.

This rearrangement joins TRBV2 to TRBJ2-1, with D possibly TRBD1 on 6 matching bases. V lost 7 bases and J lost 6, with 22 bases in between. Germline CDR1 is SNHLY and CDR2 is FYNNEI. The CDR3 contains 16 residues. The CDR3, as DNA: TGTGCCAGCACCGCCGAGTGGGGGCCATGGGGCAATGAGCAGTTCTTC. It codes for CASTAEWGPWGNEQFF.

This clonotype was observed a few times. The V call is TRBV6-5, the J call TRBJ1-1, with no clear D. The CDR3 runs 15 residues. From germline, CDR1 is MNHEY and CDR2 SVGAGI. Deletions cut 0 bases from V and 7 bases from J, with 15 bases between. CDR3 residues: CASSYSSPATHEAFF. The CDR3, as DNA: TGTGCCAGCAGTTACTCGAGTCCCGCCACCCATGAAGCTTTCTTT.

This clonotype appeared many times. The chain carries TRBV25-1 and TRBJ1-2; D gene ambiguous. The CDR3 is 12 residues long. Trimming left V 0 bases short and J 7 bases short, with 6 bases between. The V gene's germline CDR1 is MGHDK and CDR2 SYGVNS. The CDR3 is CASSEYSAGYTF. The CDR3, as DNA: TGTGCCAGCAGTGAATACTCCGCTGGCTACACCTTC.

This clonotype was counted only a few times. The chain employs TRBV7-9 and TRBJ1-5; the D gene is possibly TRBD1 (5 bases). The CDR3 has 15 amino acids. Trimming pared 5 bases from V and 6 bases from J, leaving 17 bases between. Germline-derived CDR1 and CDR2 are SEHNR and FQNEAQ (reference sequence). The CDR3 loop is CASSREGWVSQPQHF. CDR3 nucleotides: TGTGCCAGCAGCCGAGAGGGGTGGGTATCTCAGCCCCAGCATTTT.

The chain employs TRBV7-9 and TRBJ2-1; tentatively, D is TRBD2 (5 bases). The CDR3 runs to 14 residues. CDR1 and CDR2 from the germline V gene are SEHNR and FQNEAQ (reference sequence). V lost 4 bases, J lost 5 bases, and 12 bases lay in between. CDR3 loop: CASSSGGTNNEQFF. CDR3 sequence (DNA): TGTGCCAGCAGCTCTGGAGGAACTAACAATGAGCAGTTCTTC.